A selection of T cell receptor beta chains follows, all from one sample in a study of vaccination effects on CD4 cells after COVID-19. Clones were sequenced by immunoSEQ multiplex PCR, and TCRdb holds only the in-frame ones, with some missing. The repertoire holds fewer than 15,000 clones, with roughly 73% as singletons. These receptors have no identified antigens. This specimen consisted of CD4+ T cells from PBMCs cultured with HCoV-NL63 spike peptides, obtained after COVID-19 vaccination. These receptors all come from a human donor who had a prior SARS-CoV-2 infection. CDR3s include the opening cysteine and the closing phenylalanine or tryptophan. The D gene is left open where the match is weak. Where a row states a size, it is once, few, many or the class of an expanded clone; other rows omit it.

TRBJ1-5	TRBV21-1	.	.	CARQGDNQPQHF	TGTGCCAGACAGGGGGACAATCAGCCCCAGCATTTT
TRBJ2-7	TRBV7-8	few	.	CASSSPGRRTYEQYF	TGTGCCAGCAGCTCACCGGGACGGCGGACCTACGAGCAGTACTTC
TRBJ2-3	TRBV10-3	.	TRBD2	CAIRTSGGTDTQYF	TGTGCCATCAGGACTAGCGGGGGGACAGATACGCAGTATTTT
TRBJ2-5	TRBV5-1	.	TRBD1	CASSLEGQGVETQYF	TGCGCCAGCAGCTTGGAAGGACAGGGTGTCGAGACCCAGTACTTC
TRBJ1-2	TRBV19	.	.	CASSPRAGLGYTF	TGTGCCAGTAGTCCCCGCGCAGGGCTTGGCTACACCTTC
TRBJ2-1	TRBV11-3	medium-sized	TRBD2	CASSLGSGRIVDEQFF	TGTGCCAGCAGCTTGGGTAGCGGGAGAATCGTGGATGAGCAGTTCTTC
TRBJ1-5	TRBV11-2	once	.	CASSLGPDLSNQPQHF	TGTGCCAGCAGCTTAGGGCCGGATCTTAGCAATCAGCCCCAGCATTTT
TRBJ2-2	TRBV19	.	TRBD2	CASSIISSGRAGGELFF	TGTGCCAGTAGTATTATATCTAGCGGGAGGGCCGGCGGGGAGCTGTTTTTT
TRBJ2-7	TRBV6-1	.	.	CASSEVPGASYEQYF	TGTGCCAGCAGTGAAGTCCCAGGGGCCTCCTACGAGCAGTACTTC
TRBJ2-3	TRBV29-1	few	TRBD2	CSVLGLAGVYTQYF	TGCAGCGTCCTAGGACTAGCGGGAGTTTATACGCAGTATTTT
TRBJ1-5	TRBV18	.	.	CASSPVAGGGQPQHF	TGTGCCAGCTCACCAGTGGCTGGGGGTGGTCAGCCCCAGCATTTT
TRBJ2-3	TRBV7-9	once	TRBD1	CASSLARDRGYTQYF	TGTGCCAGCAGCTTAGCTCGGGACAGGGGATATACGCAGTATTTT
TRBJ2-1	TRBV28	.	TRBD1	CASIQGALVANEQFF	TGTGCCAGCATCCAGGGGGCGCTAGTGGCGAATGAGCAGTTCTTC
TRBJ1-2	TRBV27	.	.	CASSWTLGYGYTF	TGTGCCAGCAGTTGGACACTGGGCTATGGCTACACCTTC
TRBJ2-3	TRBV7-2	.	TRBD2	CASSLGLATDTQYF	TGTGCCAGCAGCTTAGGACTAGCAACAGATACGCAGTATTTT